This T cell receptor (beta chain) is drawn from a study of radiation and T cells in renal cell carcinoma. Study-level points and caveats: Irradiated tumors held more dominant CDR3 motifs than control tumors. Intratumoral heterogeneity was not captured in these approximately 0.9 g regions. Top tumor clonotypes rose in blood 2 weeks post-radiation, then contracted.

Sample treatment: 15 Gy SBRT to primary tumor, nephrectomy 4 weeks later. The patient's renal cell carcinoma had clear cell pathology. This table comes from immunoSEQ multiplex PCR, and its TCRdb copy is limited to in-frame clones, with some not included. The sample shows about 24,000 clones, around 49% of them seen only once. This clone was counted between two and nine times. Its antigen is not identified. The source material was tumor tissue, sampled from a patient whose treatment included radiotherapy and nephrectomy. The TCR was taken from a woman aged 45-65 years with renal cell carcinoma.

CDR3 region: CASSLGDRSNQPQHF. In nucleotides, the CDR3 is TGTGCCAGCAGCTTAGGGGACAGGAGTAATCAGCCCCAGCATTTT. The V and J genes are TRBV7-8 and TRBJ1-5; TRBD1 matches 8 bases. The V segment lost 1 base and the J segment 4 bases; nucleotides outside the gene matches: 3. This CDR3 has 15 amino acids. Per the germline V gene, CDR1 is SGHVS and CDR2 is FQNEAQ.